A single sample gave rise to the 8 T cell receptor beta chains below, sequenced in a study of cytomegalovirus exposure and HLA in healthy donors listed by TCRdb under 2017. Libraries were prepared through the immunoSEQ multiplex PCR assay. A mixture of 60 forward primers for TCR Vbeta segments and 13 reverse primers for TCR Jbeta segments was used in the multiplex PCR. TCRdb limited this immuneACCESS table to in-frame rearrangements with V and J called. A share of clones is missing; checked studies link under half to unresolved V genes, and the rest is unexplained. The sample table contains around 150,000 clones; only one count was recorded for 55% to 75% of them. The ten top clones hold approximately 7% of the sample. The sample taken for sequencing was PBMCs. The receptors stem from a woman aged 55-69 years in good health and CMV-seropositive.

This chain uses TRBV4-2 with TRBJ2-1; 7 nucleotides agree with TRBD1. CDR1 is LGHNA and CDR2 is YNFKEQ in the germline V gene. Germline trimming cut 1 base from V and 3 bases from J; bases unmatched to any gene: 6. The CDR3 loop spans 16 amino acids. CDR3: CASSQGEGGLYNEQFF. The CDR3, as DNA: TGTGCCAGCAGCCAAGGGGAAGGGGGCCTCTACAATGAGCAGTTCTTC.

The V and J genes are TRBV2 and TRBJ1-4; 7 bases map to TRBD1. CDR1 is SNHLY, CDR2 FYNNEI, per germline. Trimming at V came to 6 bases and at J to 5 bases, leaving 3 bases not matched to a gene. The CDR3 loop spans 13 amino acids. CDR3 residues: CASSGQVNEKLFF. CDR3 in DNA: TGTGCCAGCAGCGGACAGGTCAATGAAAAACTGTTTTTT.

The rearrangement uses TRBV27 and TRBJ2-7; 11 bases are shared with TRBD1. Germline CDR1 is MNHEY and CDR2 is SMNVEV (reference sequence). V trimming: 3 bases; J trimming: 0 bases; junction bases outside the gene matches: 1. CDR3 size: 15 residues. Here the CDR3 reads CASSFGTGGSYEQYF. CDR3 coding DNA: TGTGCCAGCAGTTTTGGGACAGGGGGCTCCTACGAGCAGTACTTC.

This rearrangement joins TRBV7-3 to TRBJ2-1; D perhaps matches TRBD2 (5 bases). V was shortened by 1 base and J by 2 bases, with 12 bases between the two germline ends. This CDR3 region has 16 residues. Germline values: CDR1 SGHTA, CDR2 FQGTGA. For the CDR3, the DNA is TGTGCCAGCAGCTTAATCCCCGGAGGACCCTACAATGAGCAGTTCTTC. It encodes CASSLIPGGPYNEQFF. The full variable domain, rest sourced from reference TRBV7-3 and TRBJ2-1, is GAGVSQTPSNKVTEKGKYVELRCDPISGHTALYWYRQSLGQGPEFLIYFQGTGAADDSGLPNDRFFAVRPEGSVSTLKIQRTERGDSAVYLCASSLIPGGPYNEQFFGPGTRLTVL.

This rearrangement joins TRBV4-3 to TRBJ1-1, with D tentatively TRBD1 (5 bases). Trimming took 0 bases from V and 1 from J, leaving 12 bases between them. Looked up from germline, CDR1 is LGHNA and CDR2 is YSLEER. The length of the CDR3 is 16 residues. Written as DNA, the CDR3 is TGCGCCAGCAGCCAAGAGGCAGGGTGGGAGAACACTGAAGCTTTCTTT. Residues: CASSQEAGWENTEAFF.

The table lists this clone with a count of one. This chain connects TRBV6-5 to TRBJ2-1; D possibly corresponds to TRBD2 (6 bases). The CDR3 consists of 16 residues. V gave up 3 bases and J gave up 4 bases, with 16 bases separating them. CDR1 MNHEY and CDR2 SVGAGI come from the germline V gene. CDR3 protein: CASSYYDGTLYNEQFF. The CDR3 nucleotides are TGTGCCAGCAGTTATTACGACGGGACTCTTTACAATGAGCAGTTCTTC.

In its sample, this clone was seen once. The chain is built from TRBV4-2 and TRBJ2-7; D is possibly TRBD1 (6 bases). Germline CDR1 reads LGHNA; CDR2 reads YNFKEQ. Trimming took off 1 base at V and 3 bases at J, with 10 bases between the two ends. CDR3 length: 14 amino acids. The CDR3 here is CASSQGQEVYEQYF. The CDR3 DNA is TGTGCCAGCAGCCAAGGACAGGAAGTCTACGAGCAGTACTTC.

The chain carries TRBV28 and TRBJ2-7; tentatively, D is TRBD1 (6 bases). Germline CDR1 and CDR2: MDHEN and SYDVKM. Trimming removed 2 bases at V and 7 bases at J, with 12 bases between. The CDR3 sequence is 13 residues long. The CDR3 DNA is TGTGCCAGCAGTTTAACAGGGACGGGTGAGCAGTACTTC. It translates to CASSLTGTGEQYF.